The present T cell receptor (beta chain) was sequenced within a study of a mutant IDH1 vaccine in newly diagnosed glioma. The wider study: Vaccines were first given 4-6 weeks after radiotherapy alone, or with temozolomide cycles. Participants attended visit V12, the safety follow-up, at week 35, and then attended visit V13 at week 47.

The CDR3 has 15 amino acids. Germline loops: CDR1 LNHDA, CDR2 SQIVND (reference sequence). Trimming removed 6 bases from V and 0 bases from J, with 12 bases in between. TCRdb's table, derived via immunoSEQ multiplex PCR, lists solely in-frame clones and lacks some. The table includes 60,000 to 65,000 clones, 80% to 90% detected once. Time point: week 35, safety follow-up. In the vaccine, a single dose held 300 ug of the mutant IDH1 20-mer peptide, along with topical imiquimod. In its sample, this clone was seen once. Its antigen is not known. This specimen was PBMCs, taken from a glioma patient whose treatment included an IDH1 peptide vaccine. This chain joins TRBV19 and TRBJ2-1, with D perhaps given as TRBD1 or TRBD2 (5 bases each). This TCR was sampled from a man aged 30 to 39 with glioma. CDR3 sequence (DNA): TGTGCCAGTAGCATCAAGGGGAGCTCCTACAATGAGCAGTTCTTC. Protein product: CASSIKGSSYNEQFF.